These 27 T cell receptor beta chains were all obtained from the same sample, sequenced in a study of control samples from healthy donors and cancer patients. This table comes from immunoSEQ multiplex PCR, and its TCRdb copy is limited to in-frame clones, with some not included. The sample shows approximately 160,000 clones, about 91% of them seen only once. What was sequenced was blood. These receptors all stem from a woman in her thirties or forties in good health.

The rearrangement joins TRBV5-1 to TRBJ2-3; 12 bases align to TRBD2. This CDR3 contains 19 residues. V was pared by 3 bases and J by 1 base, with 12 bases of the junction left unmatched. The germline CDR1 and CDR2 sequences are SGHRS and YFSETQ. CDR3 in DNA: TGCGCCAGCAGCTACGGGCTAGCGGGGGGGCCGTCTGGCACAGATACGCAGTATTTT. It codes for CASSYGLAGGPSGTDTQYF. The variable domain in full, with the rest retrieved from reference TRBV5-1 and TRBJ2-3, is KAGVTQTPRYLIKTRGQQVTLSCSPISGHRSVSWYQQTPGQGLQFLFEYFSETQRNKGNFPGRFSGRQFSNSRSEMNVSTLELGDSALYLCASSYGLAGGPSGTDTQYFGPGTRLTVL.

The chain combines TRBV5-5 with TRBJ1-6; 10 bases agree with TRBD1. Germline trimming cut 4 bases from V and 7 bases from J; bases unmatched to any gene: 2. Looked up from germline, CDR1 is SGHKS and CDR2 is YYEKEE (reference sequence). CDR3 length equals 14 residues. CDR3 sequence reads: CASSADRGNSPLHF. CDR3 coding DNA: TGTGCCAGCAGCGCGGACAGGGGGAATTCACCCCTCCACTTT.

This clone was observed a single time. The V gene is TRBV7-2, the J gene TRBJ2-3; 9 nucleotides agree with TRBD2. The V gene's germline CDR1 is SGHTA and CDR2 FQGNSA. The V gene end was trimmed by 3 bases and the J gene end by 4 bases; junction bases not matched to a gene: 8. The CDR3 length is 16 residues. CDR3 region: CASSLESGGPSDTQYF. CDR3 nucleotide sequence: TGTGCCAGCAGCTTGGAAAGCGGGGGGCCATCAGATACGCAGTATTTT. The variable domain in full, completed from reference TRBV7-2 and TRBJ2-3, reads GAGVSQSPSNKVTEKGKDVELRCDPISGHTALYWYRQSLGQGLEFLIYFQGNSAPDKSGLPSDRFSAERTGGSVSTLTIQRTQQEDSAVYLCASSLESGGPSDTQYFGPGTRLTVL.

The V gene is TRBV12-5, the J gene TRBJ1-1, with D unclear. This CDR3 region has 14 residues. In germline, CDR1 is LGHNT, CDR2 FRNRAP. Trimming cost V 4 bases and J 4 bases, with 13 bases left between them. Here the CDR3 DNA reads TGTGCTAGTGGTTCGCCGTCCCGGGTCACTGAAGCTTTCTTT. Translation: CASGSPSRVTEAFF.

Details on this clone: Additional DNA sequences in this sample encode the identical CDR3. V is TRBV9 and J is TRBJ1-1; TRBD1 might be the D (6 bases). The V end lost 0 bases, the J end lost 1 base, and 10 bases lay between the germline ends. Per germline, CDR1 SGDLS and CDR2 YYNGEE. CDR3 length equals 15 residues. The DNA of the CDR3 is TGTGCCAGCAGCGTAGCTCCGGGGGCGAACACTGAAGCTTTCTTT. Protein: CASSVAPGANTEAFF.

J is TRBJ2-3 and V is TRBV6-2 or TRBV6-3, with 8 bases aligning to TRBD2. V lost 6 bases to trimming and J lost 3 bases; unmatched junction nucleotides: 5. The CDR3 is 14 residues long. Germline CDR1 MNHEY, CDR2 SVGEGT. The CDR3 DNA is TGTGCCAGCAGCCCGGGGGGGCTGACAGATACGCAGTATTTT. It translates to CASSPGGLTDTQYF.

The chain couples TRBV6-5 to TRBJ1-2; 7 bases are shared with TRBD1. Looked up from germline, CDR1 is MNHEY and CDR2 is SVGAGI. The CDR3 covers 15 residues. With 5 bases clipped from V and 8 bases from J, the junction kept 14 bases outside the gene matches. In DNA, the CDR3 is TGTGCCAGCAGTCCTTCGGGACAGCCATCCAACGGCTACACCTTC. Protein product: CASSPSGQPSNGYTF.

The chain is built from TRBV7-2 and TRBJ2-1; D remains ambiguous. Germline CDR1 and CDR2: SGHTA and FQGNSA. V was shortened by 1 base and J by 4 bases, with 5 bases between the two germline ends. The CDR3 has 13 residues. CDR3 residues: CASSLGAYNEQFF. The CDR3 nucleotides read TGTGCCAGCAGCTTAGGAGCGTACAATGAGCAGTTCTTC.

This clone was detected a few times. The rearrangement uses TRBV3-1 (or the pseudogene TRBV3-2) and TRBJ1-1; D is possibly TRBD1 (5 bases). The germline V gene encodes CDR1 LGHDT and CDR2 YNNKEL (reference sequence). Trimming left V 4 bases short and J 0 bases short, with 15 bases between. This CDR3 is built from 16 residues. This chain's CDR3 is CASSPVGARMNTEAFF. The DNA of the CDR3 is TGTGCCAGCAGCCCCGTTGGGGCGAGAATGAACACTGAAGCTTTCTTT.

This sequence joins TRBV14 and TRBJ2-1; D gene unclear. This CDR3 is built from 15 residues. V lost 0 bases, J lost 4 bases, and 10 bases lay in between. The V gene's germline CDR1 is SGHDN and CDR2 FVKESK. CDR3 sequence reads: CASSQDLSPYNEQFF. The CDR3 DNA sequence: TGTGCCAGCAGCCAAGATTTGTCCCCGTACAATGAGCAGTTCTTC.

This sequence joins TRBV29-1 and TRBJ2-1, with D possibly matching TRBD1 (5 bases). Trimming cost V 3 bases and J 9 bases, with 12 bases left between them. CDR1 and CDR2 (germline): SQVTM, ANQGSEA. CDR3 length equals 12 residues. CDR3 residues: CSVDQGTSEQFF. CDR3 nucleotide sequence: TGCAGCGTTGACCAGGGTACTTCTGAGCAGTTCTTC.

This chain connects TRBV6-1 to TRBJ1-1; D is undetermined. CDR1 MNHNS and CDR2 SASEGT come from the germline V gene. Trimming stripped 0 bases from V and 0 bases from J, with 17 bases between. The CDR3 is 18 amino acids. This chain's CDR3 is CASSEALHTWVMNTEAFF. The DNA of the CDR3 is TGTGCCAGCAGTGAAGCGCTTCACACGTGGGTCATGAACACTGAAGCTTTCTTT.

The gene calls are TRBV5-1 and TRBJ2-6; D call uncertain. Trimming removed 3 bases from V and 0 bases from J, with 7 bases in between. CDR3 length: 15 residues. Germline V gives CDR1 SGHRS, CDR2 YFSETQ. CDR3 DNA sequence: TGCGCCAGCAGCTCTTCGATCTCTGGGGCCAACGTCCTGACTTTC. It codes for CASSSSISGANVLTF.

The CDR3 coding sequence is TGTGCCAGCAGCTTCGGGACTTACTACGAGCAGTACTTC. Amino acid sequence: CASSFGTYYEQYF. The V gene is TRBV7-9, the J gene TRBJ2-7, with D possibly TRBD2 on 6 matching bases. Per the germline V gene, CDR1 is SEHNR and CDR2 is FQNEAQ (reference sequence). Between the trimmed V and J ends, which lost 3 bases and 3 bases, there was a span of 9 bases. The length of the CDR3 is 13 residues.

The chain recombines TRBV6-5 with TRBJ2-7; TRBD1 matches 7 bases. Germline CDR1 is MNHEY and CDR2 is SVGAGI. V lost 7 bases, J lost 0 bases, and 6 bases stayed unmatched. This CDR3 is 14 amino acids long. For the CDR3, the DNA is TGTGCCAGCAAGGATCGACAGGGCTCCTACGAGCAGTACTTC. As protein: CASKDRQGSYEQYF.

This rearrangement joins TRBV19 to TRBJ1-2, with 10 nucleotides matching TRBD1. The CDR3 covers 15 residues. Per germline, CDR1 LNHDA and CDR2 SQIVND (reference sequence). The J segment lost 5 bases and the V segment lost 5 bases, leaving 8 bases of the junction unmatched. CDR3 loop: CASSSRQGAHYGYTF. The DNA for the CDR3 is TGTGCCAGTAGTTCGCGACAGGGGGCGCATTATGGCTACACCTTC.

The chain joins TRBV29-1 to TRBJ1-2; TRBD1 agrees at 9 bases. V dropped 7 bases and J dropped 5; count of bases not matched to a gene: 8. The CDR3 covers 13 residues. Germline CDR1 and CDR2: SQVTM and ANQGSEA. This CDR3 is CSAIDRGGYGYTF. CDR3 nucleotide sequence: TGCAGCGCAATAGACAGGGGGGGATATGGCTACACCTTC.

V and J are TRBV18 and TRBJ2-1, with 7 positions matching TRBD1. CDR1 KGHSH and CDR2 LQKENI come from the germline V gene. The CDR3 is 16 residues long. Trimming at V came to 3 bases and at J to 7 bases, leaving 12 bases not matched to a gene. The CDR3 bases are TGTGCCAGCTCACCTCGCGCCGGGACAGACCTTAATGAGCAGTTCTTC. It specifies CASSPRAGTDLNEQFF.

Concerning this clone itself: Other nucleotide sequences from this sample produce the same CDR3. This chain joins TRBV4-2 and TRBJ2-5, with a possible D match to TRBD2 (5 bases). With 1 base removed from V and 1 base from J, the gap between germline ends came to 7 bases. This CDR3 is built from 14 residues. Germline-derived CDR1 and CDR2 are LGHNA and YNFKEQ. This chain's CDR3 is CASSQGSGQETQYF. The CDR3 region has the DNA TGTGCCAGCAGCCAAGGGAGCGGCCAAGAGACCCAGTACTTC.

V and J are TRBV2 and TRBJ2-7; TRBD1 aligns across 7 bases. This CDR3 is 13 amino acids long. J lost 5 bases, V lost 6 bases, and 7 bases had no gene match. Germline V lookup: CDR1 SNHLY, CDR2 FYNNEI. The CDR3 spells CASRKTGIDEQYF. As DNA, the CDR3 is TGTGCCAGCAGGAAGACAGGGATCGACGAGCAGTACTTC.

The V call is TRBV2, the J call TRBJ1-6; TRBD1 matches at 7 bases. J was trimmed by 7 bases and V by 6 bases; bases with no gene match: 12. This CDR3 contains 16 residues. From germline, CDR1 is SNHLY and CDR2 FYNNEI. DNA of the CDR3: TGTGCCAGCAGATGGGAACAGGGGTTCTCCAATTCACCCCTCCACTTT. Protein sequence: CASRWEQGFSNSPLHF.

The chain links TRBV2 to TRBJ2-5; 16 bases are shared with TRBD2. V trimming: 6 bases; J trimming: 5 bases; junction bases outside the gene matches: 9. Germline V gives CDR1 SNHLY, CDR2 FYNNEI. The CDR3 contains 17 residues. The CDR3 DNA follows: TGTGCCAGCAGCTTCGGGACTAGCGGGGGGGCCGAGGAGACCCAGTACTTC. This gives the protein CASSFGTSGGAEETQYF.

The rearrangement joins TRBV21-1 to TRBJ1-1; the tabulated D call, TRBD1, remains unverified against the DNA. TRBV21-1 is a pseudogene locus. The CDR3 extends over 14 amino acids. This chain's CDR3 is CASSRRGVSTEAFF. DNA for the CDR3: TGTGCCAGCAGCCGCAGGGGAGTTTCCACTGAAGCTTTCTTT.

This clone appeared a single time. V usage is TRBV5-1 and J usage is TRBJ1-1, with D perhaps matching TRBD1 (6 bases). V lost 1 base, J lost 3 bases, and 10 bases lay in between. The CDR3 has 14 residues. Germline CDR1 and CDR2: SGHRS and YFSETQ. The CDR3 spells CASSLSGGDTEAFF. The CDR3 DNA follows: TGCGCCAGCAGCTTGTCCGGGGGCGACACTGAAGCTTTCTTT.

The rearrangement links TRBV18 to TRBJ1-2, with D uncertain. Trimming stripped 3 bases from V and 4 bases from J, with 9 bases between. Germline CDR1 and CDR2: KGHSH and LQKENI. This CDR3 is built from 13 residues. The CDR3 DNA reads TGTGCCAGCTCACCCCCGGTCTTCTATGGCTACACCTTC. Protein product: CASSPPVFYGYTF.

The rearrangement links TRBV7-2 to TRBJ2-5, with D perhaps TRBD2 (6 bases). CDR1 is SGHTA, CDR2 FQGNSA, per germline. With 6 bases removed from V and 4 bases from J, the gap between germline ends came to 18 bases. The CDR3 is made up of 15 amino acids. The CDR3, as DNA: TGTGCCAGCAGTTTGAACGGGGGAACGGGAGAGACCCAGTACTTC. It translates to CASSLNGGTGETQYF. The whole variable domain, filled in from reference TRBV7-2 and TRBJ2-5, reads GAGVSQSPSNKVTEKGKDVELRCDPISGHTALYWYRQSLGQGLEFLIYFQGNSAPDKSGLPSDRFSAERTGGSVSTLTIQRTQQEDSAVYLCASSLNGGTGETQYFGPGTRLLVL.

This chain connects TRBV6-5 to TRBJ1-5, with D possibly TRBD1 on 5 matching bases. Germline CDR1 and CDR2: MNHEY and SVGAGI. V dropped 7 bases and J dropped 1 base, with 8 bases sitting between them. The CDR3 totals 13 residues. CDR3 sequence: CASIRESNQPQHF. The CDR3 coding sequence is TGTGCCAGCATCAGGGAGAGCAATCAGCCCCAGCATTTT.